The 29 T cell receptor beta chains listed next were all sequenced from one sample in a study of early T cells in non-severe SARS-CoV-2 infection. In TCRdb, the 5' RACE reads were re-called with MiXCR into one record per CDR3 protein. The repertoire holds 85,000 to 120,000 distinct CDR3 sequences, less than 15% seen once, with roughly 6.2% in the top ten. Input material: whole blood. The receptors derive from an adult who was a healthcare worker with PCR-confirmed SARS-CoV-2 infection or an uninfected control (not recorded which).

The chain joins TRBV28 to TRBJ2-7, with 7 bases aligning to TRBD2. The V segment lost 3 bases and the J segment 4 bases; nucleotides outside the gene matches: 6. The length of the CDR3 is 14 residues. From germline, CDR1 is MDHEN and CDR2 SYDVKM. In nucleotides, the CDR3 is TGTGCCAGCAGTTTTGGGGGGGTCTCATACGAGCAGTACTTC. It is translated as CASSFGGVSYEQYF.

This chain links TRBV29-1 with TRBJ2-2; maybe TRBD1 (6 bases). This CDR3 has 13 residues. V lost 7 bases, J lost 2 bases, and 11 bases lay in between. CDR1 is SQVTM, CDR2 ANQGSEA, per germline. CDR3 region: CSAKQGNTGELFF. The CDR3 DNA reads as TGCAGCGCCAAACAGGGTAACACCGGGGAGCTGTTTTTT.

This clonotype was detected ten times or more. This sequence joins TRBV11-2 and TRBJ2-3, with no clear D. CDR3 length equals 13 residues. The V gene lost 3 bases and the J gene lost 4 bases, with 8 bases spanning the gap. Germline loops: CDR1 SGHAT, CDR2 FQNNGV. The CDR3 region is CASSLSRPDTQYF. DNA of the CDR3: TGTGCCAGCAGCTTGAGCCGGCCAGATACGCAGTATTTT.

The genes are TRBV19 and TRBJ2-7, with D possibly called TRBD1 or TRBD2 (6 bases each). The V gene's germline CDR1 is LNHDA and CDR2 SQIVND (reference sequence). The CDR3 has 15 residues. V was shortened by 2 bases and J by 5 bases, with 16 bases between the two germline ends. The CDR3, as DNA: TGTGCCAGTAGTATAATCGGAGGGACAACCGACGAGCAGTACTTC. It encodes CASSIIGGTTDEQYF.

V gene TRBV7-9 combines with J gene TRBJ1-1, with D tentatively TRBD1 (6 bases). Trimming shortened V by 1 base and J by 4 bases, and 10 bases separated the two germline ends. Germline V gene sequence: CDR1 SEHNR, CDR2 FQNEAQ (reference sequence). The CDR3 totals 14 residues. CDR3 nucleotide sequence: TGTGCCAGCAGCTTAGATCCGGGGGCCACTGAAGCTTTCTTT. It codes for CASSLDPGATEAFF. Full variable domain (outside the CDR3, taken from reference TRBV7-9 and TRBJ1-1): DTGVSQNPRHKITKRGQNVTFRCDPISEHNRLYWYRQTLGQGPEFLTYFQNEAQLEKSRLLSDRFSAERPKGSFSTLEIQRTEQGDSAMYLCASSLDPGATEAFFGQGTRLTVV.

The chain joins TRBV14 to TRBJ2-3; the D is unclear. Trimming took off 0 bases at V and 2 bases at J, with 6 bases between the two ends. Germline CDR1 SGHDN, CDR2 FVKESK. CDR3 size: 14 residues. CDR3 amino acids: CASSQDLATDTQYF. CDR3 DNA sequence: TGTGCCAGCAGCCAAGATTTGGCCACAGATACGCAGTATTTT.

This clonotype came up many times. The chain combines TRBV28 with TRBJ2-2; 7 bases agree with TRBD1. Per germline, CDR1 MDHEN and CDR2 SYDVKM. There are 12 residues in the CDR3. CDR3 nucleotides: TGTGCTATGGGACAGCAGGACGGGGAGCTGTTTTTT. This translates into CAMGQQDGELFF.

This clonotype has just one count. This chain uses TRBV2 with TRBJ1-1; D not resolved. The CDR3 sequence is 12 residues long. Germline CDR1 reads SNHLY; CDR2 reads FYNNEI. Trimming took 8 bases from V and 0 from J, leaving 7 bases between them. This CDR3 is CASEKMNTEAFF. CDR3 coding DNA: TGTGCCAGCGAGAAAATGAACACTGAAGCTTTCTTT.

The CDR3 reads CASSRWDSSYNEQFF. Written as DNA, the CDR3 is TGTGCCAGCAGCCGTTGGGACAGCTCCTACAATGAGCAGTTCTTC. The V and J genes are TRBV6-2 or TRBV6-3 and TRBJ2-1; 7 bases line up with TRBD1. The CDR3 has 15 residues. With 6 bases clipped from V and 0 bases from J, the junction kept 5 bases outside the gene matches. Germline loops: CDR1 MNHEY, CDR2 SVGEGT.

This clonotype occurred many times. This chain uses TRBV6-6 with TRBJ1-6, with D unresolved. Per germline, CDR1 MNHNY and CDR2 SVGAGI (reference sequence). The length of the CDR3 is 13 residues. The V end was cut by 8 bases, the J end by 7 bases, with 12 bases between. CDR3 sequence: CASVEQVNSPLHF. As DNA, the CDR3 is TGTGCCAGCGTGGAGCAGGTCAATTCACCCCTCCACTTT.

This clonotype has at least ten counts. J is TRBJ2-4 and V is TRBV12-3 or TRBV12-4; weak D call: TRBD2 (5 bases). This CDR3 spans 13 amino acids. V was pared by 7 bases and J by 9 bases, with 16 bases between. In DNA, the CDR3 is TGTGCCAGCACCCTAGGGAGAGGTGGCATTCAGTACTTC. Protein: CASTLGRGGIQYF.

The table lists this clonotype with a few counts. This chain links TRBV11-2 with TRBJ2-7; tentative D call: TRBD2 (6 bases). CDR3 length: 14 amino acids. Germline V gene data show CDR1 as SGHAT and CDR2 as FQNNGV. V lost 3 bases to trimming and J lost 3 bases, with 12 bases between them. In nucleotides, the CDR3 is TGTGCCAGCAGCTTGTCCGGGAGCGGCTACGAGCAGTACTTC. This sequence encodes CASSLSGSGYEQYF.

This clonotype was seen a handful of times. V and J are TRBV4-1 and TRBJ2-5; TRBD2 matches at 11 bases. Germline lookup yields CDR1 MGHRA and CDR2 YSYEKL. Losses at the gene ends were 4 bases for V and 4 bases for J; bases not matched to a gene: 5. The CDR3 sequence is 15 residues long. The CDR3 DNA sequence: TGCGCCAGCAGCCCTACTAGCGGGGGCGGAGAGACCCAGTACTTC. This translates into CASSPTSGGGETQYF.

This clonotype was observed at least ten times. The rearrangement joins TRBV20-1 to TRBJ2-3; D gene ambiguous. This CDR3 spans 12 amino acids. The germline CDR1 and CDR2 sequences are DFQATT and SNEGSKA (reference sequence). V was pared by 4 bases and J by 4 bases, with 9 bases between. As DNA, the CDR3 is TGCAGTGCTACCAAAAACCCAGATACGCAGTATTTT. This encodes CSATKNPDTQYF.

This chain links TRBV19 with TRBJ2-1; 12 bases match TRBD2. Trimming at V came to 6 bases and at J to 3 bases, leaving 3 bases not matched to a gene. This CDR3 has 15 amino acids. The germline CDR1 and CDR2 sequences are LNHDA and SQIVND (reference sequence). This chain's CDR3 is CASRTSGRYYNEQFF. As DNA, the CDR3 is TGTGCCAGTAGGACTAGCGGGAGATACTACAATGAGCAGTTCTTC. The variable domain in full, completed from reference TRBV19 and TRBJ2-1, reads DGGITQSPKYLFRKEGQNVTLSCEQNLNHDAMYWYRQDPGQGLRLIYYSQIVNDFQKGDIAEGYSVSREKKESFPLTVTSAQKNPTAFYLCASRTSGRYYNEQFFGPGTRLTVL.

This clonotype came up many times. The chain joins TRBV20-1 to TRBJ2-2; D call uncertain. Germline lookup yields CDR1 DFQATT and CDR2 SNEGSKA (reference sequence). This CDR3 spans 13 amino acids. V was shortened by 5 bases and J by 1 base, with 8 bases between the two germline ends. CDR3 protein: CSARPVNTGELFF. The CDR3 bases are TGCAGTGCTCGGCCGGTGAACACCGGGGAGCTGTTTTTT.

V is TRBV5-6 and J is TRBJ1-6; no clear D. The CDR3 is made up of 15 amino acids. Germline V gene sequence: CDR1 SGHDT, CDR2 YYEEEE. The V gene lost 0 bases and the J gene lost 10 bases, with 14 bases spanning the gap. As DNA, the CDR3 is TGTGCCAGCAGCTTGGAAGACCGCTCCGGCTCACCCCTCCACTTT. Encoded protein: CASSLEDRSGSPLHF.

V gene TRBV28 combines with J gene TRBJ2-4; 9 positions agree with TRBD1. CDR3 length: 13 amino acids. V trimming: 6 bases; J trimming: 9 bases; junction bases outside the gene matches: 6. Germline CDR1 is MDHEN and CDR2 is SYDVKM. CDR3 protein: CASREGTGSIQYF. In DNA, the CDR3 is TGTGCCAGCAGAGAGGGGACAGGGTCCATTCAGTACTTC.

This clonotype has only a few counts. V is TRBV20-1 and J is TRBJ2-5; TRBD2 agrees at 8 bases. The CDR3 consists of 15 residues. Germline CDR1 is DFQATT and CDR2 is SNEGSKA (reference sequence). Losses at the gene ends were 3 bases for V and 1 base for J; bases not matched to a gene: 7. As DNA, the CDR3 is TGCAGTGCTAGGTCTAGCGGGCGTCCCCAAGAGACCCAGTACTTC. It specifies CSARSSGRPQETQYF.

The chain uses TRBV28 and TRBJ2-2; D not resolved. V was pared by 5 bases and J by 8 bases, with 6 bases between. This CDR3 comprises 11 residues. Germline V CDR1 and CDR2: MDHEN, SYDVKM. CDR3 sequence: CASSNRGELFF. The CDR3 coding sequence is TGTGCCAGCAGTAACCGGGGGGAGCTGTTTTTT.

This clonotype was seen ten or more times. V and J are TRBV20-1 and TRBJ2-7; 7 nucleotides agree with TRBD1. J lost 2 bases, V lost 5 bases, and 15 bases had no gene match. Per germline, CDR1 DFQATT and CDR2 SNEGSKA (reference sequence). The CDR3 is 16 amino acids. In DNA form, the CDR3 reads TGCAGTGCTGCATTTAGCGCCGGACAGGAGACCTACGAGCAGTACTTC. It encodes CSAAFSAGQETYEQYF.

This clonotype has a count of ten or more. V gene TRBV20-1 combines with J gene TRBJ2-7; 11 nucleotides match TRBD2. Germline CDR1 is DFQATT and CDR2 is SNEGSKA (reference sequence). V gave up 6 bases and J gave up 5 bases; unmatched junction bases: 6. There are 13 residues in the CDR3. The CDR3, as DNA: TGCAGTGCCGGGACTAGCGGAATTAACGAGCAGTACTTC. The encoded protein is CSAGTSGINEQYF.

This clonotype was counted ten times or more. The chain combines TRBV11-2 with TRBJ1-6; D is ambiguous. This CDR3 region has 16 residues. In germline, CDR1 is SGHAT, CDR2 FQNNGV. Trimming shortened V by 6 bases and J by 9 bases, and 21 bases separated the two germline ends. The CDR3 loop reads CASRSIGSPGGSPLHF. CDR3 bases: TGTGCCAGCAGGTCCATTGGCTCCCCGGGAGGTTCACCCCTCCACTTT.

The chain joins TRBV7-8 to TRBJ1-3; 9 nucleotides align to TRBD1. The V and J ends lost 6 bases and 1 base, in that order; junction bases with no gene match: 1. This CDR3 region has 14 residues. The germline V gene encodes CDR1 SGHVS and CDR2 FQNEAQ. CDR3 protein: CASRGTGSGNTIYF. The CDR3 DNA reads TGTGCCAGCAGAGGGACAGGGTCTGGAAACACCATATATTTT.

V and J are TRBV12-3 or TRBV12-4 and TRBJ1-1; D ambiguous. The CDR3 runs 11 residues. The V end lost 4 bases, the J end lost 8 bases, and 8 bases lay between the germline ends. DNA of the CDR3: TGTGCCAGCAGTTACGCCAGGGAAGCTTTCTTT. It specifies CASSYAREAFF.

The chain couples TRBV18 to TRBJ2-7; 9 nucleotides line up with TRBD1. With 1 base clipped from V and 7 bases from J, the junction kept 14 bases outside the gene matches. The length of the CDR3 is 17 residues. Germline CDR1 reads KGHSH; CDR2 reads LQKENI. This chain's CDR3 is CASSPRVWGQGPMEQYF. CDR3 coding DNA: TGTGCCAGCTCACCACGAGTTTGGGGACAGGGCCCCATGGAGCAGTACTTC. Drawing the rest from reference TRBV18 and TRBJ2-7, the complete variable domain is NAGVMQNPRHLVRRRGQEARLRCSPMKGHSHVYWYRQLPEEGLKFMVYLQKENIIDESGMPKERFSAEFPKEGPSILRIQQVVRGDSAAYFCASSPRVWGQGPMEQYFGPGTRLTVT.

The genes are TRBV20-1 and TRBJ1-1; D is unclear. CDR1 and CDR2 (germline): DFQATT, SNEGSKA (reference sequence). V lost 6 bases, J lost 6 bases, and 11 bases lay in between. This CDR3 has 11 amino acids. CDR3 residues: CSATREAEAFF. CDR3 nucleotides: TGCAGTGCCACGAGGGAGGCTGAAGCTTTCTTT.

This clonotype was found many times. The chain is built from TRBV2 and TRBJ1-1, with D perhaps TRBD1 (6 bases). The germline CDR1 and CDR2 sequences are SNHLY and FYNNEI. V was trimmed by 7 bases and J by 0 bases, leaving 15 bases between them. The CDR3 totals 15 residues. The CDR3 region has the DNA TGTGCCAGCACCCGGTGGGGGGCCATGAACACTGAAGCTTTCTTT. It is translated as CASTRWGAMNTEAFF.

In this sample, this clonotype turned up many times. The chain employs TRBV20-1 and TRBJ1-1, with a tentative D call TRBD1 (5 bases). Trimming took off 4 bases at V and 2 bases at J, with 23 bases between the two ends. The CDR3 loop spans 17 amino acids. In germline, CDR1 is DFQATT, CDR2 SNEGSKA (reference sequence). CDR3 residues: CSAIEPLVAGKNTEAFF. Written as DNA, the CDR3 is TGCAGTGCTATAGAGCCCCTCGTTGCAGGGAAAAACACTGAAGCTTTCTTT.